The rows below give T cell receptor beta chains drawn from one sample of a study of OX40 agonist ivuxolimab in advanced cancers. Assay: immunoSEQ multiplex PCR; the TCRdb copy retains only in-frame clones and omits some. The data hold fewer than 90,000 clones, with about nine tenths observed a single time. The sequenced sample was CD4+ or CD8+ T cells sorted from blood, obtained in a trial of the OX40 agonist ivuxolimab. The receptor source for this set is an adult with an advanced solid tumor such as melanoma, head and neck, liver or kidney cancer. The CDR3 runs from the conserved cysteine through the conserved F or W. The D gene is left open where the match is weak. Clone sizes are given selectively: once, few, many, or a class where the clone is expanded.

D	V	size	J	CDR3	DNA
TRBD2	TRBV6-1	-	TRBJ2-5	CASSEGYSGALQETQYF	TGTGCCAGCAGTGAGGGGTATAGCGGGGCCCTACAAGAGACCCAGTACTTC
-	TRBV7-9	-	TRBJ2-1	CASSRDLANEQFF	TGTGCCAGCAGCCGGGATCTAGCAAATGAGCAGTTCTTC
-	TRBV11-2	-	TRBJ1-1	CASSPPDRPMNTEAFF	TGTGCCAGCAGCCCTCCGGATCGCCCCATGAACACTGAAGCTTTCTTT
-	TRBV5-5	-	TRBJ1-1	CASSTDSGNTEAFF	TGTGCCAGCAGCACCGACAGCGGGAACACTGAAGCTTTCTTT
TRBD2	TRBV6-1	-	TRBJ2-7	CASKGNLAGGNEQYF	TGTGCCAGCAAGGGAAACCTAGCGGGAGGCAACGAGCAGTACTTC
TRBD1	TRBV2	-	TRBJ2-4	CASSGQGELGKNIQYF	TGTGCCAGCAGTGGCCAGGGGGAGTTGGGGAAAAACATTCAGTACTTC
-	TRBV4-1	-	TRBJ2-7	CASSQGAEPLRVQYF	TGCGCCAGCAGCCAAGGGGCCGAACCGCTACGAGTGCAGTACTTC
TRBD1	TRBV6-5	-	TRBJ1-2	CASGDRGLGYTF	TGTGCCAGCGGGGACAGGGGGCTTGGCTACACCTTC
TRBD1	TRBV28	-	TRBJ1-1	CASSSGQGARKAFF	TGTGCCAGCAGTTCCGGACAGGGGGCGCGAAAAGCTTTCTTT
-	TRBV29-1	once	TRBJ2-3	CSVEPRTVGTQYF	TGCAGCGTAGAGCCCCGGACTGTCGGTACGCAGTATTTT
-	TRBV7-2	-	TRBJ2-1	CASSFGGFSNEQFF	TGTGCCAGCAGCTTTGGGGGCTTCTCCAATGAGCAGTTCTTC
-	TRBV5-4	-	TRBJ2-3	CASSFNEGPSDTQYF	TGTGCCAGCAGCTTTAATGAGGGCCCGTCAGATACGCAGTATTTT
-	TRBV11-3	-	TRBJ1-5	CASSLDLAGPQPQHF	TGTGCCAGCAGCTTAGATCTGGCAGGGCCTCAGCCCCAGCATTTT
TRBD1	TRBV10-3	-	TRBJ2-1	CAIGDREGSGYNEQFF	TGTGCCATCGGGGACAGGGAAGGCTCAGGGTACAATGAGCAGTTCTTC
TRBD1	TRBV10-3	-	TRBJ2-3	CAIRPGQGRTDTQYF	TGTGCCATTAGACCGGGACAGGGACGCACAGATACGCAGTATTTT
-	TRBV20-1	-	TRBJ1-1	CSARSQLEAFF	TGCAGTGCTAGGAGCCAGCTTGAAGCTTTCTTT
TRBD1	TRBV28	-	TRBJ1-1	CASSSTGTEAFF	TGTGCCAGCAGTTCGACAGGGACTGAAGCTTTCTTT
-	TRBV7-2	-	TRBJ2-2	CASSFWGAQNTGELFF	TGTGCCAGCAGCTTTTGGGGGGCGCAGAACACCGGGGAGCTGTTTTTT
-	TRBV27	-	TRBJ2-3	CASGDRPSSTDTQYF	TGTGCCAGCGGTGACAGGCCCTCTAGCACAGATACGCAGTATTTT
-	TRBV6-1	once	TRBJ1-5	CASNEGFLRPQHF	TGTGCCAGCAACGAAGGTTTCCTTCGGCCCCAGCATTTT
TRBD1	TRBV29-1	-	TRBJ2-7	CSVAVQGASEQYF	TGCAGCGTTGCCGTACAGGGGGCCTCCGAGCAGTACTTC
-	TRBV7-5	-	TRBJ1-4	CARSFSGATNEKLFF	TGTGCCAGAAGCTTTTCTGGGGCAACTAATGAAAAACTGTTTTTT
-	TRBV19	-	TRBJ1-5	CASSISTYGNEPQHF	TGTGCCAGTAGTATATCGACCTATGGTAATGAGCCCCAGCATTTT
TRBD2	TRBV2	-	TRBJ2-1	CASSERNPGLAGGGEQFF	TGTGCCAGCAGTGAAAGGAACCCGGGACTAGCGGGGGGAGGTGAGCAGTTCTTC
-	TRBV5-1	-	TRBJ1-3	CASSGDTAGNTIYF	TGCGCCAGCAGCGGGGACACTGCTGGAAACACCATATATTTT
-	TRBV14	once	TRBJ1-2	CASSQEGRGGYGYTF	TGTGCCAGCAGCCAAGAGGGCAGGGGAGGCTATGGCTACACCTTC
TRBD1	TRBV6-1	-	TRBJ2-1	CASRPGQHHEQFF	TGTGCCAGCAGGCCGGGACAGCATCATGAGCAGTTCTTC
-	TRBV19	-	TRBJ2-2	CASSIVTDGELFF	TGTGCCAGTAGTATAGTGACAGACGGGGAGCTGTTTTTT
-	TRBV7-9	-	TRBJ2-1	CASSLTGHPDNEQFF	TGTGCCAGCAGCTTAACGGGACACCCGGACAATGAGCAGTTCTTC
-	TRBV9	-	TRBJ1-2	CASSVESQGGYGYTF	TGTGCCAGCAGCGTAGAGTCTCAGGGTGGCTATGGCTACACCTTC
-	TRBV28	-	TRBJ1-1	CASSKGPNTEAFF	TGTGCCAGCAGCAAGGGCCCGAACACTGAAGCTTTCTTT
TRBD2	TRBV7-2	-	TRBJ2-7	CASRPFGSGGRSSYEQYF	TGTGCCAGCAGACCCTTCGGTAGCGGGGGAAGATCCTCCTACGAGCAGTACTTC
-	TRBV5-1	-	TRBJ2-1	CASSSGQSVGKQFF	TGCGCCAGCAGCTCTGGACAGAGTGTGGGAAAGCAGTTCTTC
TRBD2	TRBV7-9	-	TRBJ2-5	CASSPRTSPETQYF	TGTGCCAGCAGCCCGCGGACTAGCCCAGAGACCCAGTACTTC
-	TRBV7-9	-	TRBJ2-3	CASNRDGRNTDTQYF	TGTGCCAGCAACAGGGACGGGAGGAACACAGATACGCAGTATTTT